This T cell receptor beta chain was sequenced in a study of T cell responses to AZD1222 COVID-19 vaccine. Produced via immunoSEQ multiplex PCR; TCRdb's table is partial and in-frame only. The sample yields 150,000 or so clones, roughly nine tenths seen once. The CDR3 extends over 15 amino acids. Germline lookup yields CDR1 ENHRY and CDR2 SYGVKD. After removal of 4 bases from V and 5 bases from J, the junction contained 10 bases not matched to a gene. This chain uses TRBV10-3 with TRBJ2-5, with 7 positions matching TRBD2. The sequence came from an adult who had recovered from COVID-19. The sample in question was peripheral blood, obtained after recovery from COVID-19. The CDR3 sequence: CAISGTLAITETQYF. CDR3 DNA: TGTGCCATCAGTGGGACACTAGCGATAACGGAGACCCAGTACTTC.